The 15 T cell receptor beta chains below were found in one sample sequenced in a study of human T cells and chemical hapten exposure. Time point of the sample: pre-sensitization, week 0. Sample treatment: therapeutic diphenylcyclopropenone sensitization with weekly scalp DPC. TCRdb re-analysed the RACE reads in MiXCR, keeping a single row per CDR3 protein. This table holds around 380,000 distinct CDR3 sequences, about 5% found once. The source material was whole blood, sampled in connection with sensitization to the hapten diphenylcyclopropenone (DPC). These receptors all stem from a woman under 30 with alopecia areata. Some clones in this sample may be carry-over from other donors' samples.

The sample holds many counts of this clonotype. The V call is TRBV6-1, the J call TRBJ1-3; D is unresolved. The V end lost 1 base, the J end lost 2 bases, and 9 bases lay between the germline ends. This CDR3 region has 15 residues. Germline V gene sequence: CDR1 MNHNS, CDR2 SASEGT. The CDR3 DNA reads as TGTGCCAGCAGTGAAGTTGGCAGACCTGGAAACACCATATATTTT. Amino acid sequence: CASSEVGRPGNTIYF.

This clonotype came up many times. The chain carries TRBV10-3 and TRBJ2-3, with TRBD2 as a possible D gene (5 bases). The germline gives CDR1 ENHRY, CDR2 SYGVKD. The CDR3 has 15 amino acids. V was pared by 3 bases and J by 2 bases, with 12 bases between. The CDR3 DNA is TGTGCCATCAGTGAAGGTAGCGTGGCCACAGATACGCAGTATTTT. This translates into CAISEGSVATDTQYF.

This clonotype was counted ten times or more. The chain links TRBV7-9 to TRBJ1-2; 7 nucleotides align to TRBD1. The CDR3 spans 16 residues. Germline loops: CDR1 SEHNR, CDR2 FQNEAQ (reference sequence). J gave up 7 bases and V 1 base, and 12 bases lay outside the gene matches. The CDR3 protein is CASSLVGRDSLAGYTF. The CDR3 nucleotides are TGTGCCAGCAGCTTAGTAGGGCGGGACAGCCTCGCTGGCTACACCTTC.

The V call is TRBV27, the J call TRBJ2-7; TRBD1 matches at 12 bases. The CDR3 totals 15 residues. Germline lookup yields CDR1 MNHEY and CDR2 SMNVEV (reference sequence). Trimming took 6 bases from V and 7 from J; bases not matched to a gene: 10. The CDR3 loop is CASSGTGGLLIEQYF. Written as DNA, the CDR3 is TGTGCCAGCAGCGGGACAGGGGGCCTCCTAATTGAGCAGTACTTC.

This clonotype came up a few times. The V call is TRBV28, the J call TRBJ1-5; 8 nucleotides match TRBD1. Germline-derived CDR1 and CDR2 are MDHEN and SYDVKM. The CDR3 is 14 amino acids. The J segment lost 4 bases and the V segment lost 6 bases, leaving 5 bases of the junction unmatched. This chain's CDR3 is CASSNGQGNQPQHF. The DNA of the CDR3 is TGTGCCAGCAGCAATGGACAGGGAAATCAGCCCCAGCATTTT. The variable domain in full, with the rest retrieved from reference TRBV28 and TRBJ1-5, is DVKVTQSSRYLVKRTGEKVFLECVQDMDHENMFWYRQDPGLGLRLIYFSYDVKMKEKGDIPEGYSVSREKKERFSLILESASTNQTSMYLCASSNGQGNQPQHFGDGTRLSIL.

This clonotype came up many times. The rearrangement uses TRBV7-2 and TRBJ1-1; no firm D call. V was trimmed by 0 bases and J by 4 bases, leaving 6 bases between them. Germline V gene lookup returns CDR1 SGHTA and CDR2 FQGNSA. The CDR3 loop spans 13 amino acids. The CDR3 protein is CASSLAPGTEAFF. In nucleotides, the CDR3 is TGTGCCAGCAGCTTAGCGCCCGGCACTGAAGCTTTCTTT.

This clonotype has just a few counts. The CDR3 coding sequence is TGTGCCATCAGTGAAGGCGAGTCCCCGTACGAGCAGTACTTC. It specifies CAISEGESPYEQYF. The chain uses TRBV10-3 and TRBJ2-7; no firm D call. Germline V CDR1 and CDR2: ENHRY, SYGVKD. V dropped 3 bases and J dropped 4 bases, with 13 bases sitting between them. This CDR3 comprises 14 residues.

This clonotype was recorded many times. The CDR3 is CASSLPTGAVGYTF. As DNA, the CDR3 is TGTGCCAGTAGTCTTCCGACAGGGGCGGTTGGCTACACCTTC. V gene TRBV19 combines with J gene TRBJ1-2, with 8 bases aligning to TRBD1. The CDR3 runs 14 residues. J lost 7 bases, V lost 5 bases, and 9 bases had no gene match. Per germline, CDR1 LNHDA and CDR2 SQIVND (reference sequence).

This clonotype was detected only a few times. This chain links TRBV5-1 with TRBJ2-5, with 10 nucleotides matching TRBD2. V shed 1 base, J shed 5 bases, and the junction held 8 bases outside the gene matches. The CDR3 runs to 16 residues. CDR1 and CDR2 from the germline V gene are SGHRS and YFSETQ. CDR3 region: CASSLTASGGQETQYF. For the CDR3, the DNA is TGCGCCAGCAGCTTGACAGCTAGCGGGGGTCAGGAGACCCAGTACTTC.

This clonotype showed up many times. The V gene is TRBV6-2 or TRBV6-3, the J gene TRBJ2-6; 7 bases align to TRBD2. The CDR3 spans 15 residues. In germline, CDR1 is MNHEY, CDR2 SVGEGT. Germline trimming cut 6 bases from V and 4 bases from J; bases unmatched to any gene: 6. The CDR3 is CASSLTSAGANVLTF. The DNA of the CDR3 is TGTGCCAGCAGCCTAACTAGCGCGGGGGCCAACGTCCTGACTTTC.

The chain combines TRBV9 with TRBJ2-5; 8 bases fit TRBD2. The CDR3 totals 14 residues. After removal of 0 bases from V and 7 bases from J, the junction contained 5 bases not matched to a gene. Germline CDR1 reads SGDLS; CDR2 reads YYNGEE. DNA of the CDR3: TGTGCCAGCAGCGTAGATTTAGCGGGAAGGACCCAGTACTTC. Its protein product is CASSVDLAGRTQYF.

This clonotype was detected many times. The genes are TRBV5-6 and TRBJ2-7; D gene ambiguous. Trimming cost V 4 bases and J 2 bases, with 4 bases left between them. The CDR3 totals 11 residues. Per the germline V gene, CDR1 is SGHDT and CDR2 is YYEEEE. The CDR3: CASSAPYEQYF. The DNA of the CDR3 is TGTGCCAGCAGCGCCCCCTACGAGCAGTACTTC. The full variable domain, its missing parts supplied by reference TRBV5-6 and TRBJ2-7, is DAGVTQSPTHLIKTRGQQVTLRCSPKSGHDTVSWYQQALGQGPQFIFQYYEEEERQRGNFPDRFSGHQFPNYSSELNVNALLLGDSALYLCASSAPYEQYFGPGTRLTVT.

This clonotype was counted at least ten times. The chain links TRBV7-9 to TRBJ1-1, with a tentative D call TRBD1 (6 bases). The CDR3 covers 14 residues. Germline V gene data show CDR1 as SEHNR and CDR2 as FQNEAQ (reference sequence). V shed 4 bases and J shed 4 bases, with 13 bases lying between them. The CDR3 nucleotides are TGTGCCAGCAGCTCATCAGGGGCTTCCACTGAAGCTTTCTTT. Amino acid sequence: CASSSSGASTEAFF.

This chain connects TRBV5-1 to TRBJ1-6; the match to TRBD1 covers 7 bases. CDR3 length: 15 amino acids. In germline, CDR1 is SGHRS, CDR2 YFSETQ. The ends lost 4 bases at V and 7 bases at J; junction bases unmatched: 8. CDR3 loop: CASSGTGTVNSPLHF. DNA of the CDR3: TGCGCCAGCAGCGGGACCGGGACAGTAAATTCACCCCTCCACTTT.

CDR3 bases: TGTGCCAGCAGCTTAAATGTAAGGGCAAGCTCCTACAATGAGCAGTTCTTC. This codes for CASSLNVRASSYNEQFF. The chain carries TRBV7-2 and TRBJ2-1; D ambiguous. Trimming removed 2 bases from V and 0 bases from J, with 14 bases in between. Germline V gene lookup returns CDR1 SGHTA and CDR2 FQGNSA. The CDR3 is 17 residues long.